This T cell receptor (beta chain) was sequenced in a study of cytomegalovirus exposure and HLA in healthy donors. The germline gives CDR1 SGHNT, CDR2 YENEEA. Trimming cost V 6 bases and J 4 bases, with 14 bases left between them. The CDR3 totals 14 residues. This PCR relied on a set of 60 Vbeta primers and 13 Jbeta primers. Only in-frame clones appear in the TCRdb table, and some are missing; sequencing was by immunoSEQ multiplex PCR. The sample gives 55,000 to 85,000 clones, just over 85% of which show up once; 1.5% to 2% is in the top ten. This chain uses TRBV11-3 with TRBJ2-3; possibly TRBD2 for D (5 bases). This sequence was found in a woman aged 25-40 years in good health and CMV-seronegative. Sequencing was carried out using PBMCs. The CDR3: CASRQAYSADTQYF. In nucleotides, the CDR3 is TGTGCCAGCAGGCAGGCATATAGCGCAGATACGCAGTATTTT.